The 16 T cell receptor beta chains reported below all come from one sample, sequenced in a study of T-cell memory formation after mild COVID-19. One entry per CDR3 protein results from TCRdb running MiXCR on the 5' RACE reads. Seen here are approximately 400,000 distinct CDR3 sequences, 20% to 25% observed once, and the top ten hold roughly 8.7%. The sample was PBMCs or a T cell subset sorted from them (not recorded which). The source is an adult woman who had mild COVID-19 (a few samples of this study predate the infection). Cell type and time point are not known.

This clonotype was detected many times. This chain connects TRBV12-3 or TRBV12-4 to TRBJ2-5; 8 nucleotides line up with TRBD2. Trimming cost V 5 bases and J 5 bases; bases outside gene matches: 10. The CDR3 is 15 amino acids. For the CDR3, the DNA is TGTGCCAGCAGTCCCCGAGCGGGAGTGGGGGAGACCCAGTACTTC. It encodes CASSPRAGVGETQYF.

Only a few counts were recorded for this clonotype. The chain recombines TRBV29-1 with TRBJ1-2; D is unclear. V was clipped by 4 bases and J by 5 bases, with 11 bases between them. Germline V lookup: CDR1 SQVTM, CDR2 ANQGSEA. This CDR3 has 12 residues. The CDR3 sequence is CSVGGVVYGYTF. The CDR3, as DNA: TGCAGCGTTGGCGGGGTGGTATATGGCTACACCTTC.

This chain connects TRBV12-3 or TRBV12-4 to TRBJ1-2; D is undetermined. V lost 3 bases and J 8 bases, leaving 13 bases between the germline ends. The CDR3 has 13 residues. The CDR3 DNA is TGTGCCAGCAGTTTGCAGATGGGTAGGGGCTACACCTTC. Translating it yields CASSLQMGRGYTF.

This chain's CDR3 is CATSGESYNEQFF. DNA for the CDR3: TGTGCCACCAGTGGGGAATCCTACAATGAGCAGTTCTTC. This chain uses TRBV24-1 with TRBJ2-1; D gene unclear. Trimming pared 5 bases from V and 1 base from J, leaving 5 bases between. The CDR3 is 13 amino acids. Per germline, CDR1 KGHDR and CDR2 SFDVKD.

This clonotype was seen only a few times. V and J are TRBV12-3 or TRBV12-4 and TRBJ2-7, with no clear D. The CDR3 is made up of 14 amino acids. Between the trimmed V and J ends, which lost 0 bases and 3 bases, there was a span of 9 bases. The CDR3 region has the DNA TGTGCCAGCAGTTTAGCGCTGGGGTTCTACGAGCAGTACTTC. Translation: CASSLALGFYEQYF.

The chain is built from TRBV5-4 and TRBJ2-5; 11 nucleotides agree with TRBD2. The CDR3 loop spans 15 amino acids. With 5 bases clipped from V and 5 bases from J, the junction kept 8 bases outside the gene matches. Germline assignment: CDR1 SGHNT and CDR2 YYREEE (reference sequence). The CDR3 sequence is CASRETSGAVETQYF. CDR3 DNA sequence: TGTGCCAGCAGGGAGACTAGCGGGGCCGTGGAGACCCAGTACTTC. The full variable domain, in which reference TRBV5-4 and TRBJ2-5 provide the parts outside the CDR3, is ETGVTQSPTHLIKTRGQQVTLRCSSQSGHNTVSWYQQALGQGPQFIFQYYREEENGRGNFPPRFSGLQFPNYSSELNVNALELDDSALYLCASRETSGAVETQYFGPGTRLLVL.

This clonotype occurred a few times. The chain carries TRBV29-1 and TRBJ1-1, with TRBD1 matching over 7 bases. Germline-derived CDR1 and CDR2 are SQVTM and ANQGSEA. Unmatched junction bases numbered 8, after V lost 7 bases and J lost 0 bases. The length of the CDR3 is 14 residues. CDR3 in DNA: TGCAGCGGTTCAGGGGGGGACATGAACACTGAAGCTTTCTTT. As protein: CSGSGGDMNTEAFF. The variable domain in full, completed from reference TRBV29-1 and TRBJ1-1, reads SAVISQKPSRDICQRGTSLTIQCQVDSQVTMMFWYRQQPGQSLTLIATANQGSEATYESGFVIDKFPISRPNLTFSTLTVSNMSPEDSSIYLCSGSGGDMNTEAFFGQGTRLTVV.

This clonotype occurred a few times. The V gene is TRBV7-9, the J gene TRBJ2-7, with D tentatively TRBD2 (5 bases). This CDR3 has 13 amino acids. Trimming left V 4 bases short and J 2 bases short, with 9 bases between. Germline CDR1 and CDR2: SEHNR and FQNEAQ (reference sequence). CDR3 DNA: TGTGCCAGCAGCTCGGACTTCCCCTACGAGCAGTACTTC. This sequence encodes CASSSDFPYEQYF.

J is TRBJ1-1 and V is TRBV7-9; the D gene is possibly TRBD1 (5 bases). Trimming left V 0 bases short and J 2 bases short, with 13 bases between. The CDR3 contains 16 residues. The germline V gene encodes CDR1 SEHNR and CDR2 FQNEAQ (reference sequence). The CDR3 spells CASSLAPAGVNTEAFF. DNA for the CDR3: TGTGCCAGCAGCTTAGCCCCCGCGGGGGTTAACACTGAAGCTTTCTTT.

This clonotype turned up a few times. The chain joins TRBV5-6 to TRBJ2-5; the match to TRBD1 covers 7 bases. The CDR3 sequence is 16 residues long. Germline V gene sequence: CDR1 SGHDT, CDR2 YYEEEE. Unmatched junction bases numbered 9, after V lost 1 base and J lost 3 bases. Here the CDR3 DNA reads TGTGCCAGCAGCTTGATTACGGGGACAGCCAAAGAGACCCAGTACTTC. Protein sequence: CASSLITGTAKETQYF.

This clonotype was recorded a few times. The chain carries TRBV6-5 and TRBJ1-4; D perhaps matches TRBD1 (5 bases). The CDR3 length is 11 residues. Trimming shortened V by 6 bases and J by 7 bases, and 6 bases separated the two germline ends. Germline CDR1 reads MNHEY; CDR2 reads SVGAGI. Here the CDR3 DNA reads TGTGCCAGCAGGGGGGGTGAAAAACTGTTTTTT. It is translated as CASRGGEKLFF.

This clonotype was seen a handful of times. The chain carries TRBV12-3 or TRBV12-4 and TRBJ2-7; TRBD2 aligns across 8 bases. The J segment lost 5 bases and the V segment lost 6 bases, leaving 15 bases of the junction unmatched. The CDR3 is 16 residues long. DNA of the CDR3: TGTGCCAGCAGCCACCACCTTGCCGGGAGGGCCGACGAGCAGTACTTC. This codes for CASSHHLAGRADEQYF.

V gene TRBV20-1 combines with J gene TRBJ1-2; TRBD1 aligns across 9 bases. This CDR3 has 14 residues. V trimming: 5 bases; J trimming: 8 bases; junction bases outside the gene matches: 12. Germline V gene sequence: CDR1 DFQATT, CDR2 SNEGSKA (reference sequence). The CDR3 coding sequence is TGCAGTGCTGGACAGGGGCCCACACCTTCCGGCTACACCTTC. Translated, it gives CSAGQGPTPSGYTF.

V and J are TRBV6-4 and TRBJ1-2; a possible D gene is TRBD1 (6 bases). This CDR3 is built from 15 residues. The V gene lost 0 bases and the J gene lost 2 bases, with 10 bases spanning the gap. Germline lookup yields CDR1 MRHNA and CDR2 SNTAGT. The CDR3 loop is CASSDSGRGNYGYTF. CDR3 nucleotides: TGTGCCAGCAGTGACTCGGGCAGGGGAAACTATGGCTACACCTTC.

This chain uses TRBV11-2 with TRBJ2-2, with D possibly being TRBD1 (5 bases). The ends were cut back, 6 bases at V and 2 bases at J, with 16 bases in the middle. There are 16 residues in the CDR3. CDR1 and CDR2 from the germline V gene are SGHAT and FQNNGV. The CDR3 nucleotides read TGTGCCAGCAGGAGGTTCGGACACAATAACACCGGGGAGCTGTTTTTT. This translates into CASRRFGHNNTGELFF.

The table lists this clonotype with a few counts. The chain uses TRBV23-1 and TRBJ2-1; 9 nucleotides align to TRBD1. TRBV23-1 is labeled an ORF, and its function is uncertain. The length of the CDR3 is 16 residues. V lost 2 bases to trimming and J lost 2 bases; unmatched junction nucleotides: 4. CDR3 residues: CASSQLGTGPYNEQFF. The CDR3 nucleotides are TGCGCCAGCAGTCAACTCGGGACAGGGCCCTACAATGAGCAGTTCTTC.